These 5 T cell receptor beta chains share one sample of origin, sequenced in a study of glioma-infiltrating T cells. TCR alpha and beta CDR3 regions were amplified from RNA using iRepertoire nested multiplex PCR. TCRdb ran MiXCR on the multiplex PCR reads and lists one entry per CDR3 protein. Of 300,000 to 450,000 distinct CDR3 sequences listed, around 38% are singletons. The specimen sequenced was glioma tissue, nonneoplastic brain tissue, or PBMCs (not recorded which). The receptor set was obtained from a human donor with low-grade glioma or glioblastoma, undergoing nonglioma brain surgery, or in good health (not recorded which).

To note about this clonotype: The germline gene is not matched at one end of the junction; a read error may be the cause. This chain links TRBV28 with TRBJ1-5; 8 bases match TRBD1. The CDR3 totals 15 residues. CDR1 is MDHEN, CDR2 SYDVKM, per germline. The CDR3 loop reads CASSWTGWNNQPQRF. In nucleotides, the CDR3 is TGTGCCAGCAGTTGGACAGGGTGGAACAATCAGCCCCAGCGTTTT.

This clonotype has just a few counts. The chain combines TRBV7-8 with TRBJ2-7; 8 bases are a match to TRBD2. V was pared by 11 bases and J by 1 base, with 10 bases of the junction left unmatched. Germline V gene sequence: CDR1 SGHVS, CDR2 FQNEAQ. CDR3 length: 14 residues. Here the CDR3 reads CAVTGLAGSYEQYF. Written as DNA, the CDR3 is TGTGCCGTGACCGGGCTAGCGGGTTCCTACGAGCAGTACTTC.

Comment on this clonotype: Given a much more abundant clone one base away, this may be a read error. CDR3: CASSLHQETQYF. The CDR3 nucleotides read TGTGCCAGCAGCTTACACCAAGAGACCCAGTACTTC. The chain combines TRBV7-2 with TRBJ2-5; D is undetermined. The germline V and J ends were trimmed by 2 bases and 0 bases, with 1 base remaining between them. The CDR3 loop spans 12 amino acids. Looked up from germline, CDR1 is SGHTA and CDR2 is FQGNSA.

The gene calls are TRBV6-1 and TRBJ1-5; weak D call: TRBD1 (6 bases). V was trimmed by 5 bases and J by 2 bases, leaving 13 bases between them. The CDR3 extends over 15 amino acids. Germline lookup yields CDR1 MNHNS and CDR2 SASEGT. The CDR3 reads CASSPTGFRNQPQHF. The CDR3 DNA reads TGTGCCAGCAGTCCCACAGGGTTTCGCAATCAGCCCCAGCATTTT.

This clonotype was observed once. Lacking the conserved final phenylalanine or tryptophan, this CDR3 likely reflects a read error. The chain has TRBV28 and TRBJ2-7, with 12 bases lining up with TRBD2. V trimming: 7 bases; J trimming: 7 bases; junction bases outside the gene matches: 11. CDR3 length: 15 residues. Looked up from germline, CDR1 is MDHEN and CDR2 is SYDVKM. Written as DNA, the CDR3 is TGTGCCAGCAATCCCCCACTAGCGGGAGGAAGGGAGCAGTACTTA. As protein: CASNPPLAGGREQYL.